This entry lists 29 T cell receptor beta chains sequenced from one sample in a study of cytomegalovirus exposure and HLA in healthy donors. The PCR was carried out with 60 Vbeta primers and 13 Jbeta primers. TCRdb's copy holds only in-frame clones and misses some; the assay was immunoSEQ multiplex PCR. The data contain fewer than 200,000 clones, approximately 80% of them singletons. The sequenced sample was PBMCs. These receptor sequences come from a man aged 30 to 39 in good health and CMV-seropositive.

This clone was observed once. The chain uses TRBV2 and TRBJ2-1, with a possible D match to TRBD2 (7 bases). The CDR3 runs 14 residues. CDR1 and CDR2 (germline): SNHLY, FYNNEI. Trimming removed 5 bases from V and 8 bases from J, with 16 bases in between. CDR3 nucleotide sequence: TGTGCCAGCAGTAGGAGGGGGGGCGTGGATGAGCAGTTCTTC. Its translation: CASSRRGGVDEQFF.

This clone was seen a handful of times. This chain links TRBV7-9 with TRBJ2-1, with 8 bases that match TRBD1. Trimming removed 5 bases from V and 8 bases from J; junction bases left unmatched: 2. Germline CDR1 and CDR2: SEHNR and FQNEAQ (reference sequence). The CDR3 spans 12 residues. CDR3 residues: CASSQTGDEQFF. Written as DNA, the CDR3 is TGTGCCAGCAGCCAGACAGGGGATGAGCAGTTCTTC.

J is TRBJ2-3 and V is TRBV27; TRBD2 matches 12 bases. The CDR3 contains 16 residues. The V gene's germline CDR1 is MNHEY and CDR2 SMNVEV (reference sequence). The V gene end was trimmed by 5 bases and the J gene end by 3 bases; junction bases not matched to a gene: 6. Here the CDR3 reads CASSTELAGGTDTQYF. CDR3 coding DNA: TGTGCCAGCAGTACAGAACTAGCGGGGGGAACAGATACGCAGTATTTT.

The V call is TRBV10-3, the J call TRBJ2-4, with 12 nucleotides matching TRBD1. The germline V gene has CDR1 ENHRY and CDR2 SYGVKD. The CDR3 loop spans 16 amino acids. Trimming removed 6 bases from V and 8 bases from J; junction bases left unmatched: 11. The CDR3 reads CAIRPGQGAAIDIQYF. CDR3 DNA: TGTGCCATCAGACCGGGACAGGGGGCCGCCATAGACATTCAGTACTTC.

Worth noting for this clone: The DNA is omitted, as the CDR3 cannot be located on it reliably, and the CDR3 follows TCRdb's listing. The chain is built from TRBV28 and TRBJ2-5; the table gives TRBD2 as D, unverified against the DNA. Germline loops: CDR1 MDHEN, CDR2 SYDVKM. Termini included, the CDR3 measures 12 amino acids. CDR3 in amino acids: CASSSSQETQYF.

This rearrangement joins TRBV11-1 to TRBJ2-7; 7 bases match TRBD1. CDR3 length equals 15 residues. Per germline, CDR1 SGHAT and CDR2 FQDESV (reference sequence). Losses at the gene ends were 4 bases for V and 1 base for J; bases not matched to a gene: 7. CDR3 DNA: TGTGCCAGCAGCTACCTGACAGGGCAATCCTACGAGCAGTACTTC. Amino acids: CASSYLTGQSYEQYF. The full variable domain, with the rest looked up from reference TRBV11-1 and TRBJ2-7, is EAEVAQSPRYKITEKSQAVAFWCDPISGHATLYWYRQILGQGPELLVQFQDESVVDDSQLPKDRFSAERLKGVDSTLKIQPAELGDSAMYLCASSYLTGQSYEQYFGPGTRLTVT.

This clone has a single count. This chain uses TRBV21-1 with TRBJ1-5; the table's TRBD1 call for D was not verified on the DNA. TRBV21-1 constitutes a pseudogene. The length of the CDR3 is 14 residues. CDR3 residues: CASPKDRAKQPQHF. The CDR3, as DNA: TGTGCCAGCCCTAAGGACAGGGCAAAGCAGCCCCAGCATTTT.

The count of this clone is one. The CDR3 region has the DNA TGTGCCAGCAGCTTAATAATAGGACAGGGGTACTCCTACGAGCAGTACTTC. Its translation is CASSLIIGQGYSYEQYF. The rearrangement uses TRBV7-9 and TRBJ2-7; 9 nucleotides align to TRBD1. CDR1 is SEHNR, CDR2 FQNEAQ, per germline (reference sequence). Trimming took 2 bases from V and 0 from J; bases not matched to a gene: 8. CDR3 length: 17 amino acids.

The chain links TRBV2 to TRBJ2-5; TRBD1 is a possible D gene (6 bases). Germline values: CDR1 SNHLY, CDR2 FYNNEI. The CDR3 has 15 residues. Deletions cut 3 bases from V and 5 bases from J, with 16 bases between. CDR3 coding DNA: TGTGCCAGCAGTGAGCGTCAGGGGCTGGGGGAGACCCAGTACTTC. Its translation: CASSERQGLGETQYF. Using reference TRBV2 and TRBJ2-5 for the parts outside the CDR3, the full variable domain is EPEVTQTPSHQVTQMGQEVILRCVPISNHLYFYWYRQILGQKVEFLVSFYNNEISEKSEIFDDQFSVERPDGSNFTLKIRSTKLEDSAMYFCASSERQGLGETQYFGPGTRLLVL.

In its sample, this clone was seen a few times. The V and J genes are TRBV28 and TRBJ1-2; 10 bases map to TRBD1. The V gene end was trimmed by 4 bases and the J gene end by 6 bases; junction bases not matched to a gene: 5. The length of the CDR3 is 14 residues. Germline V gene sequence: CDR1 MDHEN, CDR2 SYDVKM. The chain's CDR3 is CASSSEGQGNGYTF. DNA for the CDR3: TGTGCCAGCAGTTCGGAGGGACAGGGGAATGGCTACACCTTC.

The chain couples TRBV7-2 to TRBJ2-7; 10 nucleotides match TRBD1. Germline CDR1 is SGHTA and CDR2 is FQGNSA. Unmatched junction bases numbered 7, after V lost 6 bases and J lost 5 bases. The CDR3 runs 14 residues. In nucleotides, the CDR3 is TGTGCCAGCAGACGAGACAGGGGGCAGAACGAGCAGTACTTC. Translating it yields CASRRDRGQNEQYF.

The count of this clone is one. The genes are TRBV2 and TRBJ2-1; 8 positions agree with TRBD2. CDR1 and CDR2 from the germline V gene are SNHLY and FYNNEI. Trimming cost V 8 bases and J 3 bases; bases outside gene matches: 9. The length of the CDR3 is 15 residues. DNA for the CDR3: TGTGCCAGCGTGGGGCAGCGGGGGTTCTACAATGAGCAGTTCTTC. Its translation: CASVGQRGFYNEQFF.

The chain joins TRBV10-3 to TRBJ2-7; 9 bases match TRBD1. Trimming removed 3 bases from V and 4 bases from J; junction bases left unmatched: 4. The CDR3 has 14 amino acids. CDR1 and CDR2 from the germline V gene are ENHRY and SYGVKD. DNA of the CDR3: TGTGCCATCAGTGACCGGGACAGGGAGTACGAGCAGTACTTC. It specifies CAISDRDREYEQYF.

The chain has TRBV27 and TRBJ2-1, with TRBD1 identical over 12 bases. The CDR3 has 14 amino acids. Germline V gene lookup returns CDR1 MNHEY and CDR2 SMNVEV (reference sequence). V trimming: 3 bases; J trimming: 8 bases; junction bases outside the gene matches: 2. This chain's CDR3 is CASSLGQGAHEQFF. In nucleotides, the CDR3 is TGTGCCAGCAGTTTGGGACAGGGGGCCCATGAGCAGTTCTTC.

This clone was picked up one time. The chain employs TRBV5-4 and TRBJ1-2, with 7 bases matching TRBD1. Germline values: CDR1 SGHNT, CDR2 YYREEE (reference sequence). The CDR3 has 15 residues. The junction had 4 bases not matched to a gene; V was cut back by 0 bases and J by 2 bases. CDR3 protein: CASSLAAGGNYGYTF. In nucleotides, the CDR3 is TGTGCCAGCAGCTTGGCCGCAGGGGGGAACTATGGCTACACCTTC.

V and J are TRBV5-4 and TRBJ2-5, with D perhaps matching TRBD2 (5 bases). V lost 4 bases, J lost 0 bases, and 10 bases lay in between. Germline V gives CDR1 SGHNT, CDR2 YYREEE (reference sequence). There are 14 residues in the CDR3. CDR3 protein: CASSHRGDQETQYF. Written as DNA, the CDR3 is TGTGCCAGCAGCCACCGGGGAGACCAAGAGACCCAGTACTTC.

The chain links TRBV11-1 to TRBJ2-3; the D gene is possibly TRBD1 (6 bases). This CDR3 spans 14 amino acids. The germline V gene has CDR1 SGHAT and CDR2 FQDESV (reference sequence). V was shortened by 5 bases and J by 2 bases, with 11 bases between the two germline ends. CDR3 sequence reads: CASSRDTYTDTQYF. The CDR3 coding sequence is TGTGCCAGCAGCCGGGACACATACACAGATACGCAGTATTTT.

For this clone: At one end, the junction sequence differs from germline, possibly due to a read error. V is TRBV10-2 and J is TRBJ1-4; 8 bases line up with TRBD1. CDR1 and CDR2 from the germline V gene are WSHSY and SAAADI. The CDR3 has 15 residues. CDR3 in amino acids: CASKPTGGFSEKLFF. In DNA form, the CDR3 reads TGCGCGAGCAAGCCCACAGGGGGGTTTTCTGAAAAACTGTTTTTT.

This clone was seen more than once but under ten times. The J gene is TRBJ2-5, the V gene TRBV4-1; D may be TRBD1 (6 bases). The germline V gene has CDR1 MGHRA and CDR2 YSYEKL. The CDR3 consists of 16 residues. The V and J ends lost 1 base and 5 bases respectively, with 17 bases between them. Here the CDR3 DNA reads TGCGCCAGCAGCCAAGGGGGGTCGTGGGGGCGCGAGACCCAGTACTTC. The encoded protein is CASSQGGSWGRETQYF.

The rearrangement joins TRBV7-7 to TRBJ2-5; 9 nucleotides align to TRBD1. Germline-derived CDR1 and CDR2 are SSHAT and FNYEAQ (reference sequence). Trimming cost V 5 bases and J 0 bases; bases outside gene matches: 4. CDR3 length equals 15 residues. The chain's CDR3 is CASSPNRGHQETQYF. The CDR3 nucleotides are TGTGCCAGCAGCCCTAACAGGGGGCACCAAGAGACCCAGTACTTC.

The chain employs TRBV30 and TRBJ2-5, with a tentative D call TRBD1 (6 bases). V was pared by 5 bases and J by 1 base, with 14 bases between. The CDR3 has 14 residues. CDR1 is GTSNPN, CDR2 SVGIG, per germline (reference sequence). CDR3 sequence (DNA): TGTGCCTGGGGGGGCACAGCTTTCCAAGAGACCCAGTACTTC. The encoded protein is CAWGGTAFQETQYF.

This sequence joins TRBV2 and TRBJ1-3; D remains ambiguous. The CDR3 extends over 14 amino acids. Trimming left V 3 bases short and J 0 bases short, with 6 bases between. Germline V gives CDR1 SNHLY, CDR2 FYNNEI. The CDR3 nucleotides read TGTGCCAGCAGTGAGACTGCCTCTGGAAACACCATATATTTT. It yields the protein CASSETASGNTIYF.

This chain joins TRBV10-3 and TRBJ1-5; D not certain. From germline, CDR1 is ENHRY and CDR2 SYGVKD. The CDR3 totals 14 residues. V dropped 0 bases and J dropped 6 bases, with 9 bases sitting between them. The CDR3 DNA is TGTGCCATCAGTGAGTCTTCCCCCGGTCAGCCCCAGCATTTT. This encodes CAISESSPGQPQHF.

The chain employs TRBV4-1 and TRBJ2-7, with TRBD1 as a possible D gene (6 bases). The CDR3 covers 14 residues. The V end lost 6 bases, the J end lost 0 bases, and 12 bases lay between the germline ends. The germline CDR1 and CDR2 sequences are MGHRA and YSYEKL. The CDR3 nucleotides read TGCGCCAGCAGACCTCGGGACATCTCCTACGAGCAGTACTTC. This sequence encodes CASRPRDISYEQYF.

V and J are TRBV7-2 and TRBJ1-1; 10 bases map to TRBD1. Trimming removed 4 bases from V and 4 bases from J; junction bases left unmatched: 3. CDR3 length: 14 amino acids. CDR1 and CDR2 from the germline V gene are SGHTA and FQGNSA. The CDR3 nucleotides read TGTGCCAGCAGCTCAAGGACAGGGGGCACTGAAGCTTTCTTT. Translated: CASSSRTGGTEAFF.

This clone turned up a few times. J is TRBJ1-2 and V is TRBV9, with 10 nucleotides matching TRBD1. The CDR3 contains 13 residues. V lost 4 bases to trimming and J lost 7 bases; unmatched junction nucleotides: 4. CDR1 and CDR2 (germline): SGDLS, YYNGEE. The CDR3 DNA reads TGTGCCAGCAGCCCCGGACAGGGGGGTGGCTACACCTTC. This sequence encodes CASSPGQGGGYTF.

The chain joins TRBV9 to TRBJ2-1; no clear D gene. This CDR3 is built from 11 residues. V lost 3 bases, J lost 9 bases, and 7 bases lay in between. Per germline, CDR1 SGDLS and CDR2 YYNGEE. As DNA, the CDR3 is TGTGCCAGCAGCGAGGAGAGTGAGCAGTTCTTC. This encodes CASSEESEQFF.

The V gene is TRBV19, the J gene TRBJ1-4, with D possibly TRBD1 on 5 matching bases. This CDR3 is built from 16 residues. With 6 bases removed from V and 2 bases from J, the gap between germline ends came to 16 bases. Germline values: CDR1 LNHDA, CDR2 SQIVND (reference sequence). DNA of the CDR3: TGTGCCAGTAGACCACAGGCTCGAATGACTAATGAAAAACTGTTTTTT. Translating gives CASRPQARMTNEKLFF. The full variable domain, rest sourced from reference TRBV19 and TRBJ1-4, is DGGITQSPKYLFRKEGQNVTLSCEQNLNHDAMYWYRQDPGQGLRLIYYSQIVNDFQKGDIAEGYSVSREKKESFPLTVTSAQKNPTAFYLCASRPQARMTNEKLFFGSGTQLSVL.

This rearrangement joins TRBV7-9 to TRBJ1-2; 9 positions match TRBD1. Germline values: CDR1 SEHNR, CDR2 FQNEAQ (reference sequence). The CDR3 contains 13 residues. The V segment lost 6 bases and the J segment 6 bases; nucleotides outside the gene matches: 5. The CDR3 reads CASRLGQGNGYTF. CDR3 in DNA: TGTGCCAGCAGGCTAGGACAGGGGAATGGCTACACCTTC.